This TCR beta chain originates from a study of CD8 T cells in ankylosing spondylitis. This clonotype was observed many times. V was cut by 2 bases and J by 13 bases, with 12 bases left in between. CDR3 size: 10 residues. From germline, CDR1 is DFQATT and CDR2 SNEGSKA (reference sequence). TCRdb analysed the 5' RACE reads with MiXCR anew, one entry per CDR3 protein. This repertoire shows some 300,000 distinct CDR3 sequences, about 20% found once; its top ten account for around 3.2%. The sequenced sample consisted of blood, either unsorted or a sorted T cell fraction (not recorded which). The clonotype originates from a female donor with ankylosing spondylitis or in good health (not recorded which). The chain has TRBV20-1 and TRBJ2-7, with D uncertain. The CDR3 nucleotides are TGCAGTGCTAGAAGCTCGATACTCTACTTC. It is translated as CSARSSILYF.